This T cell receptor (beta chain) was captured by sequencing in a study of OX40 agonist ivuxolimab in advanced cancers. This CDR3 is 15 amino acids long. Looked up from germline, CDR1 is SGHTA and CDR2 is FQGTGA. Trimming at V came to 3 bases and at J to 7 bases, leaving 4 bases not matched to a gene. The assay was immunoSEQ multiplex PCR, and TCRdb's table has in-frame clones only and misses some. This table holds 43,000 or so clones, more than 80% found once. This TCR came from an adult with an advanced solid tumor such as melanoma, head and neck, liver or kidney cancer. This chain joins TRBV7-3 and TRBJ2-1; 12 bases align to TRBD2. The sample consisted of CD4+ or CD8+ T cells sorted from blood, taken in a trial of the OX40 agonist ivuxolimab. The CDR3 protein is CASSFRLAGVNEQFF. DNA for the CDR3: TGTGCCAGCAGCTTCCGACTAGCGGGAGTAAATGAGCAGTTCTTC. The full variable domain, its missing parts supplied by reference TRBV7-3 and TRBJ2-1, is GAGVSQTPSNKVTEKGKYVELRCDPISGHTALYWYRQSLGQGPEFLIYFQGTGAADDSGLPNDRFFAVRPEGSVSTLKIQRTERGDSAVYLCASSFRLAGVNEQFFGPGTRLTVL.